This T cell receptor beta chain appears in the sequencing data of a study of response to subunit inactivated influenza vaccine. CDR1 and CDR2 from the germline V gene are KGHDR and SFDVKD. The CDR3 is 16 residues long. V dropped 1 base and J dropped 0 bases, with 9 bases sitting between them. This clonotype came up a few times. TCRdb re-analysed the RT-PCR reads in MiXCR, keeping a single row per CDR3 protein. The sample holds roughly 570,000 distinct CDR3 sequences, approximately 12% seen once. The sequenced sample was PBMCs from blood, obtained more than 35 days after vaccination. The TCR originated in a man aged 45-60 years who received an inactivated influenza vaccine. This sequence joins TRBV24-1 and TRBJ2-1; D assignment may be TRBD1 or TRBD2 (5 bases each). The CDR3 protein is CATSDFSGSSYNEQFF. The DNA for the CDR3 is TGTGCCACCAGTGATTTTTCAGGGAGCTCCTACAATGAGCAGTTCTTC.